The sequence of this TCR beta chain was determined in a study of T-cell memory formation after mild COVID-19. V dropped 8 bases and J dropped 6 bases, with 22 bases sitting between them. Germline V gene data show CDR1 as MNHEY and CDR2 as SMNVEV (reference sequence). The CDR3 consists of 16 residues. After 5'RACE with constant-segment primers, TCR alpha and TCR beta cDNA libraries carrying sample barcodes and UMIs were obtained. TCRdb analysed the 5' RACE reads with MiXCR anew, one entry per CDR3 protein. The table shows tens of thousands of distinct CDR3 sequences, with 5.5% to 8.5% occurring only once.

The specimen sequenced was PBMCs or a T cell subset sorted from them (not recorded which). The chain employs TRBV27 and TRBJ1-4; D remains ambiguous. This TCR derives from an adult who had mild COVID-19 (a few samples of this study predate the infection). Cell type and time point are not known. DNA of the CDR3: TGTGCCAGCTCCATAGGGAGAGGGATGGGTCATGAAAAACTGTTTTTT. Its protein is CASSIGRGMGHEKLFF.